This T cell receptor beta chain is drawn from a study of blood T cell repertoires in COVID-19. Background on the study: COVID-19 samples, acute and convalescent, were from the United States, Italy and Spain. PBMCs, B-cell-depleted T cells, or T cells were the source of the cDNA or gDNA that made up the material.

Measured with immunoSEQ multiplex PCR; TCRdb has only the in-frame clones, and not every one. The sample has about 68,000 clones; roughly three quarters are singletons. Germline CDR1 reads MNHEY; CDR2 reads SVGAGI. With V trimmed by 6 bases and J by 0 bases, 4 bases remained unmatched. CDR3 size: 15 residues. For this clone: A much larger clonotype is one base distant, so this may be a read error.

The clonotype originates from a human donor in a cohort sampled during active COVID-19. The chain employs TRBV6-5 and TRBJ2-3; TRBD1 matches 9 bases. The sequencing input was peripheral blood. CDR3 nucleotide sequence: TGTGCCAGCAGCCCCGGGACAGGGAGCACAGATACGCAGTATTTT. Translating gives CASSPGTGSTDTQYF.